The rows below give T cell receptor beta chains drawn from one sample of a study of blood T cells in healthy people across ages. Using its own MiXCR run on the 5' RACE reads, TCRdb lists one record per CDR3 protein. The data hold around 1,000,000 distinct CDR3 sequences, with 35% to 40% observed a single time. The sample consisted of blood. The receptors were sampled from a man between 18 and 35 years old in good health. Both conserved end residues are part of each CDR3. Fields, in order: D gene, V gene, clone size, J gene, CDR3 protein, CDR3 DNA. A D gene is named only where the DNA matches it firmly. Only some rows state a clone size, as once, few, many or a class for expanded clones.

TRBD2	TRBV29-1	few	TRBJ2-5	CSVEGGLAGGYNEQYF	TGCAGCGTTGAAGGTGGGCTAGCGGGGGGTTACAATGAGCAGTACTTC
.	TRBV5-1	.	TRBJ1-6	CASSLDGQNNSPLHF	TGCGCCAGCAGCTTGGATGGACAGAATAATTCACCCCTCCACTTT
.	TRBV14	many	TRBJ1-2	CASSPSRLLQGYTF	TGTGCCAGCAGCCCTTCCCGACTTCTTCAGGGCTACACCTTC
.	TRBV14	few	TRBJ1-1	CASSQGGEVTEAFF	TGTGCCAGCAGCCAAGGGGGTGAGGTCACTGAAGCTTTCTTT
.	TRBV2	.	TRBJ1-2	CASSARKANYGYTF	TGTGCCAGCAGTGCAAGGAAAGCTAACTATGGCTACACCTTC
TRBD2	TRBV27	.	TRBJ2-7	CASSSLAGGHRREQYF	TGTGCCAGCAGTTCTCTAGCGGGAGGCCACCGACGTGAGCAGTACTTC
.	TRBV9	few	TRBJ1-1	CASSVMEFAEAFF	TGTGCCAGCAGCGTAATGGAGTTTGCTGAAGCTTTCTTT
.	TRBV27	.	TRBJ2-1	CASVLMWGSSYNEQFF	TGTGCCAGCGTCCTTATGTGGGGTAGCTCCTACAATGAGCAGTTCTTC
.	TRBV7-9	.	TRBJ1-1	CASSLAGQRSEAFF	TGTGCCAGCAGCTTAGCGGGCCAGAGGTCTGAAGCTTTCTTT
TRBD1	TRBV5-1	once	TRBJ1-2	CVSSLGDRGHGYTF	TGCGTCAGCAGCTTGGGTGACAGGGGTCATGGCTACACCTTC
.	TRBV15	.	TRBJ1-1	CATEGDTEAFF	TGTGCCACCGAAGGGGACACTGAAGCTTTCTTT
.	TRBV20-1	.	TRBJ2-5	CSATGVVVETQYF	TGCAGTGCTACCGGGGTTGTCGTAGAGACCCAGTACTTC
TRBD1	TRBV4-1	.	TRBJ2-1	CASSHMGQLIEQFF	TGCGCCAGCAGCCACATGGGACAGCTTATTGAGCAGTTCTTC
TRBD1	TRBV7-6	.	TRBJ1-1	CASSYGTGRVNTEAFF	TGTGCCAGCAGCTACGGGACAGGGAGGGTGAACACTGAAGCTTTCTTT
.	TRBV30	few	TRBJ1-4	CAWSAGYELFF	TGTGCCTGGAGTGCCGGGTACGAACTGTTTTTT
TRBD1	TRBV5-6	few	TRBJ1-1	CASSLTDRPWVNTEAFF	TGTGCCAGCAGCTTGACGGACAGGCCGTGGGTGAACACTGAAGCTTTCTTT
TRBD1	TRBV6-2/TRBV6-3	.	TRBJ2-3	CASSYSGDRATDTQYF	TGTGCCAGCAGTTACTCGGGGGACAGGGCCACAGATACGCAGTATTTT
.	TRBV9	.	TRBJ1-2	CASSVATGLFYGYTF	TGTGCCAGCAGCGTAGCTACAGGCCTGTTTTATGGCTACACCTTC
TRBD2	TRBV5-1	.	TRBJ2-1	CASSYPSAGGYNEQFF	TGCGCCAGCAGCTACCCGTCGGCGGGGGGCTACAATGAGCAGTTCTTC
.	TRBV30	.	TRBJ2-2	CAWRARSTGELFF	TGTGCCTGGAGGGCTCGGAGCACCGGGGAGCTGTTTTTT
.	TRBV6-4	.	TRBJ1-1	CASSKDPNMNTEAFF	TGTGCCAGCAGTAAGGATCCAAACATGAACACTGAAGCTTTCTTT
TRBD2	TRBV20-1	.	TRBJ2-2	CSARDPGAGGPGELFF	TGCAGTGCTAGAGATCCCGGAGCGGGGGGGCCCGGGGAGCTGTTTTTT
.	TRBV5-1	.	TRBJ1-1	CASSLLRQNTEAFF	TGCGCCAGCAGCCTTTTACGACAGAACACTGAAGCTTTCTTT
.	TRBV28	.	TRBJ1-2	CASSLPSNCGYTF	TGTGCCAGCAGTTTACCGTCTAACTGTGGCTACACCTTC
TRBD2	TRBV27	few	TRBJ2-1	CASSLGGIDNEQFF	TGTGCCAGCAGCCTCGGGGGGATCGACAATGAGCAGTTCTTC
.	TRBV7-2	few	TRBJ2-5	CASSLALEQETQYF	TGTGCCAGCAGCTTAGCGCTTGAACAAGAGACCCAGTACTTC
.	TRBV25-1	.	TRBJ2-1	CASSKVRDGDEQFF	TGTGCCAGCAGTAAGGTTCGGGACGGCGATGAGCAGTTCTTC
.	TRBV6-2/TRBV6-3	few	TRBJ2-7	CASSYRERPYNEQYF	TGTGCCAGCAGTTATCGCGAGCGGCCGTACAATGAGCAGTACTTC
.	TRBV6-2/TRBV6-3	.	TRBJ2-7	CASRPQGSLYNEQYF	TGTGCCAGCAGACCCCAGGGGTCGCTCTACAATGAGCAGTACTTC
.	TRBV6-1	many	TRBJ2-7	CASSNRGASYEQYF	TGTGCCAGCAGTAACCGCGGAGCCTCCTACGAGCAGTACTTC
.	TRBV20-1	.	TRBJ2-3	CSARVGGGTDTQYF	TGCAGTGCTAGAGTCGGGGGCGGCACAGATACGCAGTATTTT
TRBD1	TRBV7-2	.	TRBJ1-2	CASSVGDRVGGYTF	TGTGCCAGCAGCGTAGGAGACAGGGTTGGTGGCTACACCTTC
.	TRBV4-3	few	TRBJ1-2	CASSHDRSSSYGYTF	TGCGCCAGCAGCCATGACAGGAGCAGCAGCTATGGCTACACCTTC
.	TRBV20-1	.	TRBJ1-5	CSARAPRSGVQPQHF	TGCAGTGCTAGAGCACCCAGGTCTGGCGTTCAGCCCCAGCATTTT
.	TRBV6-2/TRBV6-3	.	TRBJ1-2	CASSDVGTYGYTF	TGTGCCAGCAGTGACGTCGGGACATATGGCTACACCTTC
TRBD1	TRBV10-3	.	TRBJ1-5	CAISRQGEGNQPQHF	TGTGCCATCAGTAGACAGGGGGAGGGCAATCAGCCCCAGCATTTT
.	TRBV7-2	.	TRBJ1-2	CASSLRPPEYGYTF	TGTGCCAGCAGCTTAAGGCCCCCCGAGTATGGCTACACCTTC
TRBD1	TRBV12-3/TRBV12-4	.	TRBJ1-1	CASSDRQGSSAFF	TGTGCCAGCAGTGACCGACAGGGTTCTTCAGCTTTCTTT
.	TRBV5-5	.	TRBJ1-2	CASTLKTGYGYTF	TGTGCCAGCACACTTAAGACAGGTTATGGCTACACCTTC
.	TRBV4-3	many	TRBJ2-3	CASSQGGIDTQYF	TGCGCCAGCAGCCAAGGAGGAATAGATACGCAGTATTTT
TRBD1	TRBV6-6	.	TRBJ1-1	CASSYTDRVYRNTEAFF	TGTGCCAGCAGTTACACGGACAGGGTATACAGGAACACTGAAGCTTTCTTT
.	TRBV3-1	.	TRBJ1-2	CASSQESATRYTF	TGTGCCAGCAGCCAAGAATCGGCTACCCGCTACACCTTC
.	TRBV20-1	few	TRBJ1-6	CSARTQGDSPLHF	TGCAGTGCTAGGACACAGGGAGATTCACCCCTCCACTTT
TRBD1	TRBV7-2	.	TRBJ2-7	CASSLTGGASQYF	TGTGCCAGCAGCTTAACAGGGGGCGCATCGCAGTACTTC
TRBD1	TRBV28	.	TRBJ2-3	CASSLGTDSIDTQYF	TGTGCCAGCAGTTTAGGGACAGACAGCATAGATACGCAGTATTTT
TRBD1	TRBV12-3/TRBV12-4	.	TRBJ1-2	CASSRTGPREEDYGYTF	TGTGCCAGCAGTCGGACAGGACCGCGCGAGGAGGACTATGGCTACACCTTC
.	TRBV20-1	few	TRBJ1-5	CSALPDRIHQPQHF	TGCAGTGCTTTACCGGACAGAATCCATCAGCCCCAGCATTTT
.	TRBV7-9	.	TRBJ2-3	CASSLGPGAGDTQYF	TGTGCCAGCAGCTTAGGTCCAGGGGCAGGAGATACGCAGTATTTT
.	TRBV6-5	.	TRBJ1-1	CASMTSGQANTEAFF	TGTGCCAGCATGACTTCGGGGCAGGCGAACACTGAAGCTTTCTTT
.	TRBV9	.	TRBJ1-2	CASSVEGPVYSYTF	TGTGCCAGCAGCGTAGAAGGGCCTGTCTATAGCTACACCTTC
.	TRBV14	few	TRBJ1-2	CASSQGPKGPYTF	TGTGCCAGCAGCCAGGGTCCCAAGGGGCCCTACACCTTC
.	TRBV28	.	TRBJ2-3	CASRPRGSTDTQYF	TGTGCCAGCAGGCCTCGAGGGAGCACAGATACGCAGTATTTT
.	TRBV5-5	few	TRBJ1-5	CASSLVGSTSNQPQHF	TGTGCCAGCAGCTTGGTCGGTTCGACTAGCAATCAGCCCCAGCATTTT
.	TRBV20-1	.	TRBJ2-7	CSASREPPTSYEQYF	TGCAGTGCTAGTAGAGAGCCACCTACCAGCTACGAGCAGTACTTC
.	TRBV27	few	TRBJ2-1	CASSLVFRGNEQFF	TGTGCCAGCAGTTTAGTATTCAGGGGCAATGAGCAGTTCTTC